This TCR beta chain was obtained from a study of cytomegalovirus exposure and HLA in healthy donors. The primer mix had 60 Vbeta and 13 Jbeta primers. Libraries were prepared by immunoSEQ multiplex PCR; TCRdb keeps only in-frame clonotypes and omits some of them. This table has more than 150,000 clones, about 77% appearing once. This clone appeared a single time. The origin of this receptor is a woman aged 25 to 45 in good health and CMV-seropositive. The sample was PBMCs.

The CDR3 nucleotides are TGTGCCAGTCGGACTAGCGGCTCCTACGAGCAGTACTTC. Translation gives CASRTSGSYEQYF. J is TRBJ2-7 and V is TRBV19, with 10 bases matching TRBD2. After removal of 8 bases from V and 0 bases from J, the junction contained 1 base not matched to a gene. The CDR3 length is 13 residues. Germline lookup yields CDR1 LNHDA and CDR2 SQIVND (reference sequence).